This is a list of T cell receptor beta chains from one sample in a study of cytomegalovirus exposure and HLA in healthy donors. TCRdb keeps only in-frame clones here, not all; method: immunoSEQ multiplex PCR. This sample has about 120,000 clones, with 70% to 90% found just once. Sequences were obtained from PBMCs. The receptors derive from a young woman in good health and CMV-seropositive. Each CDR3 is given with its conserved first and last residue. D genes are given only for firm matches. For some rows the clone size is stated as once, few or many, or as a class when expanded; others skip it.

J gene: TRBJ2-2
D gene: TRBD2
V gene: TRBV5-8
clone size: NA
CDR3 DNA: TGTGCCAGCAGCTTGCTCCAGCGGGAGACCGGGGAGCTGTTTTTT
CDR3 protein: CASSLLQRETGELFF

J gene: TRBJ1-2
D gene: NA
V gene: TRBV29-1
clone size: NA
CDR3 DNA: TGCATCACGGGGGGGGGTGACTATGGCTACACCTTC
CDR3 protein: CITGGGDYGYTF

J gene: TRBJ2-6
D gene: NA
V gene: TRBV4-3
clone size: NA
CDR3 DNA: TGCGCCAGCAGCCAAGTGGGAACAGGAGCTGGGGCCAACGTCCTGACTTTC
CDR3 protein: CASSQVGTGAGANVLTF

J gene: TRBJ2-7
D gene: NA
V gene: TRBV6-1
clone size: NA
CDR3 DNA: TGTGCCAGCCGGGTCCTGGACTACGAGCAGTACTTC
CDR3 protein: CASRVLDYEQYF

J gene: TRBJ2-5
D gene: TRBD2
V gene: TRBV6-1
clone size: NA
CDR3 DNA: TGTGCCAGCAGTGTATGGGCGGGAGGGCAGGAGACCCAGTACTTC
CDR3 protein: CASSVWAGGQETQYF

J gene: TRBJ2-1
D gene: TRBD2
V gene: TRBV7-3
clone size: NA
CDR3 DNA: TGTGCCAGCAGCTTACTCTCGGGACTACCTAACAATGAGCAGTTCTTC
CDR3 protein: CASSLLSGLPNNEQFF

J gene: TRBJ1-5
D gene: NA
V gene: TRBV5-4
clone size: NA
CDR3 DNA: TGTGCCAGCAGCTTGTCTCCGGGGGGGCAGCCCCAGCATTTT
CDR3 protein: CASSLSPGGQPQHF

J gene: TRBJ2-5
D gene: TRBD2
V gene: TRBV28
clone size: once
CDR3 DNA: TGTGCCAGCAGGATGGGACTAGCGGGAGCGAAGACCCAGTACTTC
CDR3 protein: CASRMGLAGAKTQYF

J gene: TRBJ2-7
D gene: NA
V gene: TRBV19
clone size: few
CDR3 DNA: TGTGCCAGGCCTATTACTTACGAGCAGTACTTC
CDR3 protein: CARPITYEQYF

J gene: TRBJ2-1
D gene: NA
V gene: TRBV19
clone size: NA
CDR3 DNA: TGTGCCAGTACCCCTCTAGGAGTAACGAACAATGAGCAGTTCTTC
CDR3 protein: CASTPLGVTNNEQFF

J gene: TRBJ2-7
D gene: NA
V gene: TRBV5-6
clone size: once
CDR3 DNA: TGTGCCAGCAGCACACTAACCGACAGATTCTACGAGCAGTACTTC
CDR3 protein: CASSTLTDRFYEQYF

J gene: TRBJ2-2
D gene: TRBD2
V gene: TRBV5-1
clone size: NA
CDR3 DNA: TGCGCCAGCAGCCGGGGAGGGGTCGCCGGGGAGCTGTTTTTT
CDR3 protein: CASSRGGVAGELFF

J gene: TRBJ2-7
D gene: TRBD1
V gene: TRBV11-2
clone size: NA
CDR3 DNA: TGTGCCAGCAGCCCACCGACAGGGCTGTACGAGCAGTACTTC
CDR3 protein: CASSPPTGLYEQYF

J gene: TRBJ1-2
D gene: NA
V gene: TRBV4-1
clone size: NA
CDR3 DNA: TGCGCCAGCAGCCAAGAGACAGGTCGCTATGGCTACACCTTC
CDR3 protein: CASSQETGRYGYTF

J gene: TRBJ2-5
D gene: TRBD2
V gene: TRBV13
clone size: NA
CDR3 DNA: TGTGCCAGCAGCTTGGGGACTAGCGAGACCCAGTACTTC
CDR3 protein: CASSLGTSETQYF

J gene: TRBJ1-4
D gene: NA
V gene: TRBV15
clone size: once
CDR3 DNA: TGTGCCACCAGCAGAGATCAGGGGCTTAAAAATGAAAAACTGTTTTTT
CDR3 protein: CATSRDQGLKNEKLFF

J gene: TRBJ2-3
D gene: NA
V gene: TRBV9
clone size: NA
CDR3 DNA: TGTGCCAGCAGTGCGAAGGGAGGTACCTTAAGCACAGATACGCAGTATTTT
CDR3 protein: CASSAKGGTLSTDTQYF

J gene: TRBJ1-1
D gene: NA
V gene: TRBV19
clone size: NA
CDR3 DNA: TGTGCCAGTAGTATGAGGTTTCAGAACACTGAAGCTTTCTTT
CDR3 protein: CASSMRFQNTEAFF

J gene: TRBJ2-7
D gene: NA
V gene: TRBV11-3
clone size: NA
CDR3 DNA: TGTGCCAGCAGCTTAGCTATCGAGACCTACGAGCAGTACTTC
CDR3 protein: CASSLAIETYEQYF

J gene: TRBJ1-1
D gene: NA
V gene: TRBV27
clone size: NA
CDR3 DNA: TGTGCCAGCAGTTTTGGTGGGGCTGGGTCTGAAGCTTTCTTT
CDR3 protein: CASSFGGAGSEAFF

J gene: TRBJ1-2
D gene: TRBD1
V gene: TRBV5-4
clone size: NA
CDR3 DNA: TGTGCCAGCAGCCGAACAGGGGGCGATGGCTACACCTTC
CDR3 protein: CASSRTGGDGYTF

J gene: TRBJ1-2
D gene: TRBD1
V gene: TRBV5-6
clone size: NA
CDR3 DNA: TGTGCCAGCAGCTTGTCCTTCGCGGCAGGGGGCTTGGAAGGCTACACCTTC
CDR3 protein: CASSLSFAAGGLEGYTF

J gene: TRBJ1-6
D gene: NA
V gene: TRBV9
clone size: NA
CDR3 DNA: TGTGCCAGCAGCGTCCGAGACGACATGGTCTCACCCCTCCACTTT
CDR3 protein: CASSVRDDMVSPLHF

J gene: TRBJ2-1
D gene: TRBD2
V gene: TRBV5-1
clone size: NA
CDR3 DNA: TGCGCCAGCAGCTTGGTTGCGACTAGCGGGGGGCACGATGAGCAGTTCTTC
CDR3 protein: CASSLVATSGGHDEQFF

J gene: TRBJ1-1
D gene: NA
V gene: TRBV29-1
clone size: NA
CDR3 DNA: TGCAGCGCGTCTACAGGGAACACTGAAGCTTTCTTT
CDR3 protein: CSASTGNTEAFF

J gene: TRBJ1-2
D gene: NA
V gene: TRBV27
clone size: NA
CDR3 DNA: TGTGCCAGCAGTTTATCGCCCCAGGGTTTCTATGGCTACACCTTC
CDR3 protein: CASSLSPQGFYGYTF

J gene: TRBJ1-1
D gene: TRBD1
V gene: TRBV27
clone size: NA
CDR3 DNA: TGTGCCAGCAATCCCACAGGGGTTAGTGAAGCTTTCTTT
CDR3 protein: CASNPTGVSEAFF

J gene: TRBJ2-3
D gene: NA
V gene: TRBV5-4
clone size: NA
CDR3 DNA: TGTGCCAGCAGCTTGTTTCAAGATACGCAGTATTTT
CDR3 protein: CASSLFQDTQYF

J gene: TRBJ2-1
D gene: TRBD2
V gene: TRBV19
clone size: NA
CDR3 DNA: TGTGCCAGTAGTATAGGTAGCGGGAGGGCCCTGGGCAATGAGCAGTTCTTC
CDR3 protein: CASSIGSGRALGNEQFF

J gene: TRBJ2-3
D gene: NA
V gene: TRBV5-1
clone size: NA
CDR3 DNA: TGCGCCAGCAGCTTGTCCCAAACAGATACGCAGTATTTT
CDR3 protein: CASSLSQTDTQYF

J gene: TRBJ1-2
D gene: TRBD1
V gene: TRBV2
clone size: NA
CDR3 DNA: TGTGCCAGCAGTGAAGCCCTGGACAGGGGCTATGGCTACACCTTC
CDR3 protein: CASSEALDRGYGYTF

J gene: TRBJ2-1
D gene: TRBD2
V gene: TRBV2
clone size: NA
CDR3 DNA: TGTGCCAGCAGCACCCAGGCGGGGGGTGAGCAGTTCTTC
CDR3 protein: CASSTQAGGEQFF

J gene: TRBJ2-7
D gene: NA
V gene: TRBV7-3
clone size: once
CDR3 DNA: TGTGCCAGCAGCTCCAGCTCCGGGACAGAGCAGTACTTC
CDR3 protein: CASSSSSGTEQYF

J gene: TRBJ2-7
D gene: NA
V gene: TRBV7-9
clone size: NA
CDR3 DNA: TGTGCCAGCAGCCCCGGCGTAACAGGGCACGGCAGGTACGAGCAGTACTTC
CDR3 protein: CASSPGVTGHGRYEQYF

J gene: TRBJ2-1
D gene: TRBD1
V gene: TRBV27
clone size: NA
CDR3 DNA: TGTGCCAGCAGTGCCCGGACAGGGACTTACAATGAGCAGTTCTTC
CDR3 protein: CASSARTGTYNEQFF

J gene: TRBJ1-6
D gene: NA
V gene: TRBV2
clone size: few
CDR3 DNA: TGTGCCAGCACGCCGACAGAGCCCTATAATTCACCCCTCCACTTT
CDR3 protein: CASTPTEPYNSPLHF

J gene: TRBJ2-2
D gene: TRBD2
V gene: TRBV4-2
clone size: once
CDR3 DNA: TGTGCCAGCAGCCAAGAACCCGGGGGGACCACCGGGGAGCTGTTTTTT
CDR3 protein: CASSQEPGGTTGELFF

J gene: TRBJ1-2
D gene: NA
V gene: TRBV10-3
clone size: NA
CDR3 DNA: TGTGCCATCAGTGAGACAGGCTATGGCTACACCTTC
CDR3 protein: CAISETGYGYTF

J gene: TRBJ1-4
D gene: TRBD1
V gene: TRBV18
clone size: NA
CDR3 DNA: TGTGCCAGCTCACCACAGGGGGCCAGTGAAAAACTGTTTTTT
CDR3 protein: CASSPQGASEKLFF

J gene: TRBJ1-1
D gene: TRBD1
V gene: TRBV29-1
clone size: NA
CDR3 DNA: TGCAGCGTTGAAGAACAGGGGGTGGAGAACACTGAAGCTTTCTTT
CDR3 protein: CSVEEQGVENTEAFF

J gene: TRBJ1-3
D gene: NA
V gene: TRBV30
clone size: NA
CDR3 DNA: TGTGCCTGGACTTTCGGCGTGGGGCTCGGAAACACCATATATTTT
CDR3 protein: CAWTFGVGLGNTIYF

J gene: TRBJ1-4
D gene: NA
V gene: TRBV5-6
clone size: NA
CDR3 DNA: TGTGCCAGCAGCAGCAGGTGGAGGCCTGGTGAAAAACTGTTTTTT
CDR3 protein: CASSSRWRPGEKLFF

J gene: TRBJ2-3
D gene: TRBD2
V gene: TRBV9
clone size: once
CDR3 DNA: TGTGCCAGCAGCGACGGACTAGCGGGGGGGGGTACGCAGTATTTT
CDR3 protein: CASSDGLAGGGTQYF

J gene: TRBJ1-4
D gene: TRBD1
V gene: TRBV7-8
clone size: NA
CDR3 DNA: TGTGCCAGCAGCTTAGATACGGGGACAGGTGGAGAAAAACTGTTTTTT
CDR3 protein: CASSLDTGTGGEKLFF

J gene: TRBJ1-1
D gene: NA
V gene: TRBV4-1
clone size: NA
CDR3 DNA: TGCGCCAGCAGCCGGCAAGGAGGGACTTACATGAACACTGAAGCTTTCTTT
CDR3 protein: CASSRQGGTYMNTEAFF

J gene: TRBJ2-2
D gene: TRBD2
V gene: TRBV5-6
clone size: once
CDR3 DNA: TGTGCCAGCAGCTGGACTAGCGGGAGGATCGGGGAGCTGTTTTTT
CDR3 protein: CASSWTSGRIGELFF

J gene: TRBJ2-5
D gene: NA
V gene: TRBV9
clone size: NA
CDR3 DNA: TGTGCCAGCAGCGCCCGGCCCGTTGAGGAAGAGACCCAGTACTTC
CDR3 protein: CASSARPVEEETQYF

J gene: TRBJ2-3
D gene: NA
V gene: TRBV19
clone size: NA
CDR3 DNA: TGTGCCAGTAGCCTTTCTAGCACAGATACGCAGTATTTT
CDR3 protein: CASSLSSTDTQYF

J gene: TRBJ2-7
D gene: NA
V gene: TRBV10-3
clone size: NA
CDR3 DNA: TGTGCCATCAGTGCAGGGGCCTCCTACGAGCAGTACTTC
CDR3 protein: CAISAGASYEQYF

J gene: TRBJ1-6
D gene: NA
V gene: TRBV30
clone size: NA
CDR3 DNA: TGTGCCTGGAGTGATAGGGGAAATACTTCACCCCTCCACTTT
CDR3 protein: CAWSDRGNTSPLHF

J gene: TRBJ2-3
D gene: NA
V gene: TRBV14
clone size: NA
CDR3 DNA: TGTGCCAGCAGCCAAGATTGGGCGACCTCTAGCACAGATACGCAGTATTTT
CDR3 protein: CASSQDWATSSTDTQYF

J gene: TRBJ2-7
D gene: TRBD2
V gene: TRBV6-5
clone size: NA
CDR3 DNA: TGTGCCAGCAGCTCCTGGCGGGGGACCTACGAGCAGTACTTC
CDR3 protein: CASSSWRGTYEQYF

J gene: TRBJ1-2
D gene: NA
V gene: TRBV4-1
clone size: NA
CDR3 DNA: TGCGCCAGCAGCCAAGTCTCCGGGGTATCTAGGAATGGCTACACCTTC
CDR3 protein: CASSQVSGVSRNGYTF

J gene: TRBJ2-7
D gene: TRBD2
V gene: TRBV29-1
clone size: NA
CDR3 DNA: TGCAGCGTTGAAGATCTCGGGGGGAACTACGAGCAGTACTTC
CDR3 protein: CSVEDLGGNYEQYF

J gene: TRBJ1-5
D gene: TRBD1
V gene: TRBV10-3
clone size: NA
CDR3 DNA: TGTGCCATCCGGGACAGTGGCCGGGAGCCCCAGCATTTT
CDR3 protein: CAIRDSGREPQHF

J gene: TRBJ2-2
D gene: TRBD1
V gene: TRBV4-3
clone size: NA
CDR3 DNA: TGCGCCAGCAGCCAATCAGGGGGCACCGGGGAGCTGTTTTTT
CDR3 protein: CASSQSGGTGELFF

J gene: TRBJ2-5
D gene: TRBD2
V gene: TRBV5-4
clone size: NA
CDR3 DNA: TGTGCCAGCAGCTTGACTAGCGGGGGACAGTACCAAGAGACCCAGTACTTC
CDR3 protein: CASSLTSGGQYQETQYF

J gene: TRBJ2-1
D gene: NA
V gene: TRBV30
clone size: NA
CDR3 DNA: TGTGCCTGGAGCGCAGGGGTGTCCTACAATGAGCAGTTCTTC
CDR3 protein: CAWSAGVSYNEQFF